A selection of T cell receptor beta chains follows, all from one sample in a study of blood T cell repertoires in COVID-19. Here immunoSEQ multiplex PCR was the method, and the copy in TCRdb shows in-frame clones only, minus some. The sample has 90,000 to 150,000 clones, 70% to 80% seen once; the top ten hold roughly 2.5%. Sequences were obtained from peripheral blood. The receptors derive from a man in his fifties or sixties with acute or convalescent COVID-19. Both conserved end residues are part of each CDR3. D genes are given only for firm matches. Clone size is stated in some rows and not others, as once, few, many or a class when expanded.

abundance,j_gene,d_gene,v_gene,CDR3aa,CDR3nt
few,TRBJ1-1,.,TRBV29-1,CSVGRPGKTEAFF,TGCAGCGTTGGGCGGCCGGGGAAGACTGAAGCTTTCTTT
.,TRBJ2-5,TRBD1,TRBV4-2,CATDRAPRTQYF,TGTGCCACGGACAGGGCCCCTAGGACCCAGTACTTC
.,TRBJ1-3,.,TRBV30,CAWSANSGNTIYF,TGTGCCTGGAGTGCCAACTCTGGAAACACCATATATTTT
.,TRBJ1-2,TRBD1,TRBV6-6,CASSTGDNYGYTF,TGTGCCAGCAGTACAGGGGATAACTATGGCTACACCTTC
.,TRBJ2-7,TRBD2,TRBV7-9,CASSGGPSGTSYEQYF,TGTGCCAGCAGCGGAGGCCCTAGCGGAACCTCCTACGAGCAGTACTTC
.,TRBJ2-7,.,TRBV7-6,CASSLPSSYEQYF,TGTGCCAGCAGCCTCCCGAGCTCCTACGAGCAGTACTTC
.,TRBJ2-1,.,TRBV7-6,CASSLEAGRPYNEQFF,TGTGCCAGCAGCTTAGAGGCCGGGAGACCCTACAATGAGCAGTTCTTC
once,TRBJ1-2,TRBD1,TRBV5-4,CASSLEGGRGRNGYTF,TGTGCCAGCAGCTTGGAGGGGGGCAGGGGGCGCAATGGCTACACCTTC
.,TRBJ1-1,.,TRBV5-8,CASTGESNRRAFF,TGTGCCAGCACGGGGGAATCAAATCGGAGAGCTTTCTTT
few,TRBJ1-4,.,TRBV7-9,CASSLAQGYNEKLFF,TGTGCCAGCAGCTTAGCGCAGGGGTATAATGAAAAACTGTTTTTT
.,TRBJ1-5,TRBD1,TRBV5-1,CASSEGTGGQPQHF,TGCGCCAGCAGCGAAGGGACAGGGGGTCAGCCCCAGCATTTT
once,TRBJ2-7,.,TRBV4-1,CASSQGRSYEQYF,TGCGCCAGCAGCCAAGGCCGGTCCTACGAGCAGTACTTC
.,TRBJ2-2,TRBD1,TRBV6-5,CASRSGTGDFF,TGTGCCAGCAGGTCCGGGACAGGGGACTTTTTT
.,TRBJ1-5,TRBD1,TRBV19,CASRRETGGISQPQHF,TGTGCCAGTAGGAGGGAAACAGGGGGCATCAGTCAGCCCCAGCATTTT
.,TRBJ2-3,.,TRBV5-4,CASSLVPGDEDTQYF,TGTGCCAGCAGCTTGGTTCCAGGGGACGAAGATACGCAGTATTTT
few,TRBJ1-3,TRBD1,TRBV3-1/TRBV3-2,CASSRNTGAGNTIYF,TGTGCCAGCAGCCGGAACACAGGGGCTGGAAACACCATATATTTT
.,TRBJ1-1,TRBD1,TRBV9,CASSDGQGGNTEAFF,TGTGCCAGCAGCGACGGACAGGGAGGGAACACTGAAGCTTTCTTT
once,TRBJ2-2,.,TRBV7-9,CASSLDGTGELFF,TGTGCCAGCAGCTTAGACGGGACCGGGGAGCTGTTTTTT
.,TRBJ1-4,TRBD1,TRBV28,CASSSIEGGLLEKLFF,TGTGCCAGCAGTTCTATAGAAGGGGGCCTCCTCGAAAAACTGTTTTTT
medium-sized,TRBJ2-7,.,TRBV9,CASSPQGSTEQYF,TGTGCCAGCAGCCCCCAGGGTAGCACCGAGCAGTACTTC
.,TRBJ2-3,TRBD2,TRBV7-2,CASSLVAGGSTDTQYF,TGTGCCAGCAGCTTAGTCGCGGGAGGTAGCACAGATACGCAGTATTTT
.,TRBJ2-1,TRBD2,TRBV7-2,CASSLAGLAGGTEQFF,TGTGCCAGCAGCTTAGCGGGACTAGCGGGGGGGACTGAGCAGTTCTTC
.,TRBJ2-1,TRBD2,TRBV19,CASSITSGRNEQFF,TGTGCCAGTAGTATAACTAGCGGTCGTAATGAGCAGTTCTTC
few,TRBJ2-7,.,TRBV5-1,CASSFQGGGEQYF,TGCGCCAGCAGCTTCCAGGGAGGGGGCGAGCAGTACTTC